This T cell receptor beta chain appears in the sequencing data of a study of OX40 agonist ivuxolimab in advanced cancers. A note on this clone: Its antigen is unknown.

Assay: immunoSEQ multiplex PCR; the TCRdb copy retains only in-frame clones and omits some. The profile shows 35,000 to 45,000 clones, about 90% of them singletons. Regarding the study as a whole: Patients who responded partially at 0.1-3.0 mg/kg showed clonal expansion ranking among the lowest.

The V gene end was trimmed by 0 bases and the J gene end by 6 bases; junction bases not matched to a gene: 8. CDR1 is ENHRY, CDR2 SYGVKD, per germline. The CDR3 covers 17 residues. The TCR sequence derives from an adult with an advanced solid tumor such as melanoma, head and neck, liver or kidney cancer. The sequencing here drew on CD4+ or CD8+ T cells sorted from blood, taken in a trial of the OX40 agonist ivuxolimab. This chain links TRBV10-3 with TRBJ2-1, with TRBD1 matching 10 bases. The DNA for the CDR3 is TGTGCCATCAGTGAGTCGATAGGGACAGGGGATTCCAATGAGCAGTTCTTC. Translating it yields CAISESIGTGDSNEQFF.